The 26 T cell receptor beta chains below come from one sample, sequenced in a study of T-cell memory formation after mild COVID-19. TCRdb used MiXCR to reprocess the 5' RACE reads, holding one entry per CDR3 protein. The sample includes 140,000 to 150,000 distinct CDR3 sequences, roughly 6.3% of them seen just once. The sample taken for sequencing was PBMCs or a T cell subset sorted from them (not recorded which). These receptors came from an adult woman who had mild COVID-19 (a few samples of this study predate the infection). Cell type and time point are not known.

The chain couples TRBV6-5 to TRBJ2-3; D is uncertain. Germline CDR1 is MNHEY and CDR2 is SVGAGI. CDR3 size: 17 residues. The V end was cut by 0 bases, the J end by 2 bases, with 15 bases between. The CDR3 sequence: CASSYSGPGIPTDTQYF. The DNA for the CDR3 is TGTGCCAGCAGTTACTCGGGTCCGGGTATCCCCACAGATACGCAGTATTTT.

At least ten counts were recorded for this clonotype. The J gene is TRBJ2-2, the V gene TRBV6-5, with 10 positions matching TRBD1. Trimming cost V 6 bases and J 6 bases; bases outside gene matches: 13. The CDR3 extends over 17 amino acids. The germline V gene encodes CDR1 MNHEY and CDR2 SVGAGI. CDR3 DNA sequence: TGTGCCAGCAGGCTATCTCCGGGACAGGGGTTCCCCGGGGAGCTGTTTTTT. Protein sequence: CASRLSPGQGFPGELFF.

This clonotype was found many times. V is TRBV5-1 and J is TRBJ2-5; D is perhaps TRBD1 or TRBD2 (7 bases each). Trimming pared 0 bases from V and 1 base from J, leaving 13 bases between. Germline CDR1 SGHRS, CDR2 YFSETQ. The CDR3 extends over 16 amino acids. Written as DNA, the CDR3 is TGCGCCAGCAGCTTGGGTGCCAGGGGGGGCCAAGAGACCCAGTACTTC. It yields the protein CASSLGARGGQETQYF. Based on the CDR3 plus reference TRBV5-1 and TRBJ2-5, the full variable domain is KAGVTQTPRYLIKTRGQQVTLSCSPISGHRSVSWYQQTPGQGLQFLFEYFSETQRNKGNFPGRFSGRQFSNSRSEMNVSTLELGDSALYLCASSLGARGGQETQYFGPGTRLLVL.

This clonotype was picked up many times. The rearrangement uses TRBV5-1 and TRBJ2-7, with D unclear. The CDR3 has 13 residues. Trimming took off 5 bases at V and 3 bases at J, with 12 bases between the two ends. Germline V gene data show CDR1 as SGHRS and CDR2 as YFSETQ. CDR3 sequence: CASRPGRDYEQYF. CDR3 nucleotide sequence: TGCGCCAGCAGGCCAGGACGCGACTACGAGCAGTACTTC.

This clonotype has just a few counts. This chain links TRBV12-3 or TRBV12-4 with TRBJ2-1, with TRBD2 matching 9 bases. This CDR3 region has 16 residues. The V gene end was trimmed by 6 bases and the J gene end by 0 bases; junction bases not matched to a gene: 6. The CDR3 region is CASSRNSGSSYNEQFF. The CDR3 DNA sequence: TGTGCCAGCAGCCGAAATAGCGGGAGCTCCTACAATGAGCAGTTCTTC.

The chain couples TRBV7-8 to TRBJ1-4, with D perhaps matching TRBD1 (5 bases). The germline V gene encodes CDR1 SGHVS and CDR2 FQNEAQ. Trimming took 5 bases from V and 3 from J, leaving 10 bases between them. This CDR3 comprises 14 residues. CDR3 nucleotide sequence: TGTGCCAGCAGCCAGACGGGGGCTAATGAAAAACTGTTTTTT. This gives the protein CASSQTGANEKLFF.

The chain carries TRBV24-1 and TRBJ1-5; 7 nucleotides agree with TRBD1. Per the germline V gene, CDR1 is KGHDR and CDR2 is SFDVKD. Unmatched junction bases numbered 8, after V lost 4 bases and J lost 3 bases. CDR3 length: 16 residues. The CDR3 loop is CATSDHGTVYNQPQHF. In DNA, the CDR3 is TGTGCCACCAGTGACCACGGGACAGTCTACAATCAGCCCCAGCATTTT.

The chain is built from TRBV18 and TRBJ2-1; D unresolved. The CDR3 is 13 amino acids. Germline V gene sequence: CDR1 KGHSH, CDR2 LQKENI. Trimming removed 3 bases from V and 7 bases from J, with 10 bases in between. In DNA form, the CDR3 reads TGTGCCAGCTCACCGGGAAGGCGGAATGAGCAGTTCTTC. Translated, it gives CASSPGRRNEQFF.

This clonotype has at least ten counts. The gene calls are TRBV12-3 or TRBV12-4 and TRBJ2-3; D not certain. V was clipped by 4 bases and J by 2 bases, with 7 bases between them. This CDR3 contains 13 residues. The CDR3 nucleotides read TGTGCCAGCAGTTCCCTCAACACAGATACGCAGTATTTT. It translates to CASSSLNTDTQYF.

This clonotype has more than one count but fewer than ten. The chain employs TRBV6-2 or TRBV6-3 and TRBJ2-7; tentatively, D is TRBD1 (5 bases). The V and J ends lost 4 bases and 7 bases respectively, with 23 bases between them. This CDR3 comprises 16 residues. CDR1 and CDR2 (germline): MNHEY, SVGEGT. In DNA form, the CDR3 reads TGTGCCAGCAGTTCGAACCAGTTTCCAGGGTATTGGGAGCAGTACTTC. Protein sequence: CASSSNQFPGYWEQYF.

This clonotype occurred many times. DNA for the CDR3: TGCAGTGCCGTGGGACAGGGCCCAGATACGCAGTATTTT. As protein: CSAVGQGPDTQYF. This sequence joins TRBV20-1 and TRBJ2-3; 9 bases agree with TRBD1. Trimming at V came to 6 bases and at J to 4 bases, leaving 5 bases not matched to a gene. The CDR3 is 13 residues long. CDR1 DFQATT and CDR2 SNEGSKA come from the germline V gene (reference sequence).

This clonotype has a count of ten or more. The chain recombines TRBV11-3 with TRBJ2-7, with TRBD1 matching over 7 bases. Germline-derived CDR1 and CDR2 are SGHNT and YENEEA. The CDR3 contains 13 residues. Trimming took 5 bases from V and 7 from J; bases not matched to a gene: 8. The CDR3 DNA follows: TGTGCCAGCAGCCCAAGACAGGGAAGGGAGCAGTACTTC. The encoded protein is CASSPRQGREQYF.

This clonotype has a handful of counts. The chain is built from TRBV30 and TRBJ1-2, with D unclear. V shed 2 bases and J shed 2 bases, with 9 bases lying between them. CDR1 is GTSNPN, CDR2 SVGIG, per germline (reference sequence). This CDR3 has 13 residues. The CDR3 DNA follows: TGTGCCTGGAGTACAGATGAAAACTATGGCTACACCTTC. Translated, it gives CAWSTDENYGYTF.

The chain joins TRBV6-6 to TRBJ1-2; the match to TRBD1 covers 8 bases. Germline trimming cut 6 bases from V and 2 bases from J; bases unmatched to any gene: 8. Germline CDR1 is MNHNY and CDR2 is SVGAGI (reference sequence). The CDR3 is 15 residues long. CDR3 DNA: TGTGCCAGCAGCCCCGGACAGGGTAGGAACTATGGCTACACCTTC. As protein: CASSPGQGRNYGYTF.

This clonotype was seen many times. This chain links TRBV20-1 with TRBJ2-5; TRBD2 agrees at 7 bases. Germline V gene data show CDR1 as DFQATT and CDR2 as SNEGSKA (reference sequence). This CDR3 has 16 amino acids. Trimming removed 3 bases from V and 6 bases from J; junction bases left unmatched: 16. The CDR3 sequence is CSASRSVGGPIQTQYF. CDR3 nucleotides: TGCAGTGCTAGTCGGTCGGTGGGAGGGCCGATCCAGACCCAGTACTTC.

This clonotype was picked up a small number of times. V usage is TRBV5-1 and J usage is TRBJ2-3; the match to TRBD1 covers 7 bases. CDR1 SGHRS and CDR2 YFSETQ come from the germline V gene. V was pared by 5 bases and J by 2 bases, with 8 bases of the junction left unmatched. This CDR3 region has 15 residues. CDR3 DNA: TGCGCCAGCAGGACTACAGGGGCCGCCACAGATACGCAGTATTTT. Amino acid sequence: CASRTTGAATDTQYF.

This sequence joins TRBV10-3 and TRBJ2-2; D is uncertain. This CDR3 has 13 residues. V was pared by 0 bases and J by 10 bases, with 9 bases between. CDR1 and CDR2 from the germline V gene are ENHRY and SYGVKD. The DNA of the CDR3 is TGTGCCATCAGTGAGTCGATGGTGGAGGAGCTGTTTTTT. Protein: CAISESMVEELFF.

This chain joins TRBV5-1 and TRBJ2-7, with 11 bases aligning to TRBD2. V lost 4 bases to trimming and J lost 4 bases; unmatched junction nucleotides: 16. Looked up from germline, CDR1 is SGHRS and CDR2 is YFSETQ. The length of the CDR3 is 18 residues. The CDR3 DNA reads as TGCGCCAGCAGCCCCGGGACTAGCGGAGGATCCTATGCTTACGAGCAGTACTTC. Its protein product is CASSPGTSGGSYAYEQYF.

In its sample, this clonotype was seen many times. The chain joins TRBV7-9 to TRBJ2-4; D not resolved. Germline V gene sequence: CDR1 SEHNR, CDR2 FQNEAQ (reference sequence). The CDR3 is made up of 14 amino acids. The V and J ends lost 6 bases and 0 bases respectively, with 9 bases between them. The CDR3 DNA follows: TGTGCCAGCAGTGACGAGCTAGCCAAAAACATTCAGTACTTC. Protein product: CASSDELAKNIQYF.

This clonotype was seen ten or more times. This chain links TRBV3-1 with TRBJ1-6, with D perhaps TRBD1 (6 bases). CDR3 length equals 14 residues. With 5 bases removed from V and 7 bases from J, the gap between germline ends came to 12 bases. Germline-derived CDR1 and CDR2 are LGHDT and YNNKEL (reference sequence). CDR3 protein: CASSEDSLNSPLHF. In DNA, the CDR3 is TGTGCCAGCAGCGAGGACAGCCTCAATTCACCCCTCCACTTT. The full variable domain, in which reference TRBV3-1 and TRBJ1-6 provide the parts outside the CDR3, is DTAVSQTPKYLVTQMGNDKSIKCEQNLGHDTMYWYKQDSKKFLKIMFSYNNKELIINETVPNRFSPKSPDKAHLNLHINSLELGDSAVYFCASSEDSLNSPLHFGNGTRLTVT.

In its sample, this clonotype was seen many times. The chain recombines TRBV30 with TRBJ2-7; TRBD1 or TRBD2 may be the D gene (6 bases each). Trimming stripped 5 bases from V and 2 bases from J, with 13 bases between. The CDR3 sequence is 13 residues long. Germline V gene sequence: CDR1 GTSNPN, CDR2 SVGIG (reference sequence). The CDR3 here is CAWFGGQAYEQYF. CDR3 coding DNA: TGTGCCTGGTTCGGGGGCCAGGCCTACGAGCAGTACTTC.

This clonotype was observed many times. CDR3 DNA sequence: TGTGCCAGCAGTTCATTGCGTGGGGGCACTGAAGCTTTCTTT. It yields the protein CASSSLRGGTEAFF. The chain has TRBV6-5 and TRBJ1-1; a possible D gene is TRBD1 (5 bases). The CDR3 is 14 amino acids. Looked up from germline, CDR1 is MNHEY and CDR2 is SVGAGI. Trimming pared 4 bases from V and 4 bases from J, leaving 13 bases between.

This clonotype was recorded a few times. The J gene is TRBJ2-3, the V gene TRBV6-6; D possibly corresponds to TRBD1 (6 bases). CDR1 MNHNY and CDR2 SVGAGI come from the germline V gene (reference sequence). The length of the CDR3 is 15 residues. The V gene lost 4 bases and the J gene lost 2 bases, with 13 bases spanning the gap. The CDR3 bases are TGTGCCAGCAGTTCAACCAGGGGTACCACAGATACGCAGTATTTT. It translates to CASSSTRGTTDTQYF.

This clonotype was counted only a few times. This CDR3 is CASSFRTSGRVDYNEQFF. The CDR3 coding sequence is TGTGCCAGCAGTTTCCGGACTAGCGGGAGAGTTGATTACAATGAGCAGTTCTTC. V gene TRBV6-2 or TRBV6-3 combines with J gene TRBJ2-1; 13 positions match TRBD2. The CDR3 covers 18 residues. The junction had 10 bases not matched to a gene; V was cut back by 4 bases and J by 4 bases. Germline CDR1 reads MNHEY; CDR2 reads SVGEGT.

This clonotype occurred many times. J is TRBJ2-1 and V is TRBV24-1; D is possibly TRBD1 (5 bases). Trimming took 2 bases from V and 0 from J, leaving 13 bases between them. Looked up from germline, CDR1 is KGHDR and CDR2 is SFDVKD. The CDR3 runs to 17 residues. In nucleotides, the CDR3 is TGTGCCACCAGTGATTCACAGGTCCAAAGCTCCTACAATGAGCAGTTCTTC. Translation gives CATSDSQVQSSYNEQFF.

The chain couples TRBV7-6 to TRBJ2-3; TRBD2 is a possible D gene (6 bases). Per germline, CDR1 SGHVS and CDR2 FNYEAQ. V was trimmed by 5 bases and J by 5 bases, leaving 8 bases between them. The CDR3 covers 12 residues. The CDR3 coding sequence is TGTGCCAGCAGCCGGGAGCGAGATACGCAGTATTTT. Translation gives CASSRERDTQYF.